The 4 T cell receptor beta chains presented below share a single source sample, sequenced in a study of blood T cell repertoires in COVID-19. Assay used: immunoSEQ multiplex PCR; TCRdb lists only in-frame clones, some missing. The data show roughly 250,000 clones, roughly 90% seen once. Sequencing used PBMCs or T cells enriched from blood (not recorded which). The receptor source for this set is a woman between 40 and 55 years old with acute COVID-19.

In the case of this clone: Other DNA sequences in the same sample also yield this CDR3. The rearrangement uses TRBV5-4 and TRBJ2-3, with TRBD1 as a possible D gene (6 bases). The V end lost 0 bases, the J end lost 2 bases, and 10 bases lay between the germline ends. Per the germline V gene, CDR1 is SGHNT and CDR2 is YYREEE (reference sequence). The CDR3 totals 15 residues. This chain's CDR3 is CASSLGGTSTDTQYF. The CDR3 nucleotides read TGTGCCAGCAGCTTGGGGGGGACATCCACAGATACGCAGTATTTT.

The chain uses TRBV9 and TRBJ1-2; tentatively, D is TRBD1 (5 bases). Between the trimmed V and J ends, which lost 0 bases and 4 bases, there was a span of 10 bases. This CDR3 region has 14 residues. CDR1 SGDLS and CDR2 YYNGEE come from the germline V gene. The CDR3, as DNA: TGTGCCAGCAGCGTAGGTGTCGGGGGCTATGGCTACACCTTC. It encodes CASSVGVGGYGYTF.

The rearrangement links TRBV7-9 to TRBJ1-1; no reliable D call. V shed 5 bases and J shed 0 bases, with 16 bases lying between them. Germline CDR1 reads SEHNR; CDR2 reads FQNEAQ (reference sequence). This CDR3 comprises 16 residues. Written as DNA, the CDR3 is TGTGCCAGCAGCCCTCCGCGGGCAGTTGTGAACACTGAAGCTTTCTTT. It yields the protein CASSPPRAVVNTEAFF. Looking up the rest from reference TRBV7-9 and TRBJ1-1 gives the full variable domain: DTGVSQNPRHKITKRGQNVTFRCDPISEHNRLYWYRQTLGQGPEFLTYFQNEAQLEKSRLLSDRFSAERPKGSFSTLEIQRTEQGDSAMYLCASSPPRAVVNTEAFFGQGTRLTVV.

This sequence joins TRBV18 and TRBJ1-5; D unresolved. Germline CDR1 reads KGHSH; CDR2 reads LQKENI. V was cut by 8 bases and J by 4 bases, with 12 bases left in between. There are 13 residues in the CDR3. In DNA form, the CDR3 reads TGTGCCAGCAAAGGAGACTCGAATCAGCCCCAGCATTTT. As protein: CASKGDSNQPQHF.